These 15 T cell receptor beta chains were sequenced from one sample in a study of PD-1 blockade in mismatch repair-deficient tumors (dated by TCRdb to 2016 to 2017). Library preparation was by the immunoSEQ multiplex PCR assay. As stored in TCRdb, this immuneACCESS dataset retains in-frame rearrangements with V and J assigned. A fraction of the clones does not appear; measured against another copy, unresolved V genes explain less than half of the discrepancy, and the remainder lacks a known reason. The sample table lists about 15,000 clones, almost 85% of them with a count of one. Around a sixth of the sample rests with the top ten. This specimen's time point label, per the study, means: peripheral blood before pembrolizumab. Sample: PBMCs, taken before pembrolizumab treatment. These TCRs come from an adult with mismatch repair-deficient cancer.

This clone turned up a few times. The chain recombines TRBV28 with TRBJ2-1; 15 positions agree with TRBD2. The CDR3 has 19 residues. Germline values: CDR1 MDHEN, CDR2 SYDVKM. The V gene end was trimmed by 3 bases and the J gene end by 7 bases; junction bases not matched to a gene: 13. CDR3 in DNA: TGTGCCAGCAGTTTGCTCGGACTAGCGGGAGGGTCGAGGGTGAATGAGCAGTTCTTC. It specifies CASSLLGLAGGSRVNEQFF.

This chain links TRBV7-6 with TRBJ2-5; D possibly corresponds to TRBD1 (5 bases). The germline V gene has CDR1 SGHVS and CDR2 FNYEAQ. CDR3 size: 15 residues. V dropped 1 base and J dropped 5 bases, with 14 bases sitting between them. The DNA for the CDR3 is TGTGCCAGCAGCTTAGAAGCAGGGTCCCACGAGACCCAGTACTTC. The encoded protein is CASSLEAGSHETQYF.

This chain connects TRBV19 to TRBJ1-5; no firm D call. Germline V gene data show CDR1 as LNHDA and CDR2 as SQIVND (reference sequence). The length of the CDR3 is 17 residues. V lost 0 bases and J lost 4, with 16 bases in between. CDR3 residues: CASSIDRTEGRNQPQHF. The CDR3 DNA follows: TGTGCCAGTAGTATAGATCGAACGGAGGGTAGAAATCAGCCCCAGCATTTT.

The rearrangement uses TRBV14 and TRBJ1-2; D gene unclear. The V gene lost 3 bases and the J gene lost 7 bases, with 12 bases spanning the gap. The CDR3 is 13 amino acids. From germline, CDR1 is SGHDN and CDR2 FVKESK. The CDR3 DNA reads as TGTGCCAGCAGCCACGTAGGAAACAGTGGCTACACCTTC. Encoded protein: CASSHVGNSGYTF.

The CDR3 loop reads CASSPPLALDGYTF. The CDR3 DNA is TGTGCCAGCAGCCCTCCGTTGGCCCTCGACGGCTACACCTTC. This sequence joins TRBV7-9 and TRBJ1-2; no firm D call. Germline CDR1 and CDR2: SEHNR and FQNEAQ (reference sequence). With 5 bases removed from V and 8 bases from J, the gap between germline ends came to 18 bases. This CDR3 has 14 amino acids.

The V gene is TRBV6-4, the J gene TRBJ2-3, with D tentatively TRBD1 (5 bases). The germline V gene has CDR1 MRHNA and CDR2 SNTAGT. This CDR3 is 13 amino acids long. V lost 4 bases, J lost 2 bases, and 7 bases lay in between. The CDR3 protein is CASSGTNTDTQYF. The CDR3 DNA reads as TGTGCCAGCAGTGGGACAAACACAGATACGCAGTATTTT.

The chain is built from TRBV25-1 and TRBJ2-7, with a weak D call TRBD2 (6 bases). V shed 8 bases and J shed 4 bases, with 18 bases lying between them. There are 14 residues in the CDR3. Per germline, CDR1 MGHDK and CDR2 SYGVNS. Here the CDR3 reads CASSPGLGEYEQYF. Written as DNA, the CDR3 is TGTGCCAGCTCTCCGGGACTGGGCGAATACGAGCAGTACTTC.

As DNA, the CDR3 is TGTGCCAGCAGTTTCACGGACAGGTGGACTGAAGCTTTCTTT. It encodes CASSFTDRWTEAFF. This chain joins TRBV28 and TRBJ1-1; 7 bases map to TRBD1. V dropped 3 bases and J dropped 5; count of bases not matched to a gene: 6. The CDR3 length is 14 residues. Looked up from germline, CDR1 is MDHEN and CDR2 is SYDVKM.

The chain recombines TRBV19 with TRBJ2-5; D could derive from TRBD1 or TRBD2 (6 bases each). Germline V gene data show CDR1 as LNHDA and CDR2 as SQIVND (reference sequence). Trimming removed 5 bases from V and 1 base from J, with 11 bases in between. This CDR3 has 14 amino acids. The chain's CDR3 is CASSGTGAQETQYF. The CDR3 DNA sequence: TGTGCCAGTAGTGGGACGGGGGCCCAAGAGACCCAGTACTTC. Combining the CDR3 with reference TRBV19 and TRBJ2-5 gives the whole variable domain DGGITQSPKYLFRKEGQNVTLSCEQNLNHDAMYWYRQDPGQGLRLIYYSQIVNDFQKGDIAEGYSVSREKKESFPLTVTSAQKNPTAFYLCASSGTGAQETQYFGPGTRLLVL.

The V and J genes are TRBV28 and TRBJ2-1; 7 nucleotides line up with TRBD2. CDR1 MDHEN and CDR2 SYDVKM come from the germline V gene. This CDR3 contains 13 residues. Written as DNA, the CDR3 is TGTGGGGGGGGTGGGAGAACCTACAATGAGCAGTTCTTC. It codes for CGGGGRTYNEQFF. The full variable domain, rest sourced from reference TRBV28 and TRBJ2-1, is DVKVTQSSRYLVKRTGEKVFLECVQDMDHENMFWYRQDPGLGLRLIYFSYDVKMKEKGDIPEGYSVSREKKERFSLILESASTNQTSMYLCGGGGRTYNEQFFGPGTRLTVL.

The rearrangement links TRBV10-3 to TRBJ2-6, with 12 bases fitting TRBD2. Unmatched junction bases numbered 14, after V lost 5 bases and J lost 0 bases. The CDR3 spans 21 residues. Germline V gene sequence: CDR1 ENHRY, CDR2 SYGVKD. The CDR3 DNA is TGTGCCATCAGTTCCCCTTCGGGACTAGCGGGCCCTGTCTCTGGGGCCAACGTCCTGACTTTC. Protein sequence: CAISSPSGLAGPVSGANVLTF.

V and J are TRBV7-2 and TRBJ1-5, with unresolved D. V lost 1 base, J lost 1 base, and 8 bases lay in between. The CDR3 consists of 15 residues. Germline CDR1 is SGHTA and CDR2 is FQGNSA. This CDR3 is CASSLDGKSNQPQHF. The DNA for the CDR3 is TGTGCCAGCAGCTTAGATGGCAAAAGCAATCAGCCCCAGCATTTT.

By frequency in the sample, this clone is medium-sized (0.01 to 0.1%). This chain links TRBV29-1 with TRBJ1-1; unclear D gene. There are 13 residues in the CDR3. Between the trimmed V and J ends, which lost 0 bases and 11 bases, there was a span of 16 bases. Germline V gene sequence: CDR1 SQVTM, CDR2 ANQGSEA. The CDR3 reads CSVEDVRRLEAFF. CDR3 DNA: TGCAGCGTTGAAGATGTGAGAAGATTGGAGGCTTTCTTT.

This clone was detected only once. The J gene is TRBJ1-5, the V gene TRBV6-1, with 9 positions matching TRBD1. With V trimmed by 5 bases and J by 6 bases, 2 bases remained unmatched. The germline V gene encodes CDR1 MNHNS and CDR2 SASEGT. This CDR3 is 13 amino acids long. The CDR3 loop reads CASSRDRAQPQHF. CDR3 DNA: TGTGCCAGCAGTCGGGACAGGGCTCAGCCCCAGCATTTT.

This sequence joins TRBV6-1 and TRBJ1-2, with D unresolved. Deletions cut 1 base from V and 3 bases from J, with 12 bases between. This CDR3 spans 15 amino acids. Germline CDR1 MNHNS, CDR2 SASEGT. CDR3 coding DNA: TGTGCCAGCAGTGAAGTAATGAGGAGGGACTATGGCTACACCTTC. It encodes CASSEVMRRDYGYTF.